This T cell receptor beta chain was retrieved from a study of T cell changes during pregnancy in multiple sclerosis. Measured with immunoSEQ multiplex PCR; TCRdb has only the in-frame clones, and not every one. The sample carries roughly 9,900 clones, around 89% recorded once. The CDR3 contains 12 residues. Germline CDR1 is LNHDA and CDR2 is SQIVND (reference sequence). V was shortened by 3 bases and J by 5 bases, with 4 bases between the two germline ends. This clone was seen only a few times. The chain combines TRBV19 with TRBJ2-2, with D uncertain. The receptor was isolated from a female donor in good health, enrolled as a control in a pregnancy study. The sample in question was CD8+ T cells from peripheral blood mononuclear cells, obtained in the first trimester of pregnancy. The CDR3 is CASSIQTGELFF. CDR3 in DNA: TGTGCCAGTAGTATCCAGACCGGGGAGCTGTTTTTT.